This TCR beta chain was recorded in a study of T cells in tuberculosis. As for the study in general: A South African cohort included IGRA-negative adolescents, latently infected IGRA-positive adolescents and adults with active tuberculosis.

With V trimmed by 5 bases and J by 1 base, 8 bases remained unmatched. CDR1 and CDR2 from the germline V gene are SGHTA and FQGNSA. The CDR3 loop spans 15 amino acids. Study-level results: Shorter CDR3-alpha in active tuberculosis partly drove smaller distances. Active tuberculosis cases were adults; controls were adolescents.

With regard to this clone: The antigen is not known.

The data were produced by immunoSEQ multiplex PCR, yet TCRdb's version contains in-frame clones alone and is incomplete. The table has tens of thousands of clones, 95% to 97% seen once. The gene calls are TRBV7-2 and TRBJ2-7; 7 positions match TRBD2. The sample taken for sequencing was PBMCs. This receptor was taken from a donor between 10 and 29 years old with latent tuberculosis or without tuberculosis infection. The CDR3 loop is CASSPRRGKSYEQYF. CDR3 nucleotide sequence: TGTGCCAGCAGCCCGCGGCGGGGGAAATCCTACGAGCAGTACTTC.